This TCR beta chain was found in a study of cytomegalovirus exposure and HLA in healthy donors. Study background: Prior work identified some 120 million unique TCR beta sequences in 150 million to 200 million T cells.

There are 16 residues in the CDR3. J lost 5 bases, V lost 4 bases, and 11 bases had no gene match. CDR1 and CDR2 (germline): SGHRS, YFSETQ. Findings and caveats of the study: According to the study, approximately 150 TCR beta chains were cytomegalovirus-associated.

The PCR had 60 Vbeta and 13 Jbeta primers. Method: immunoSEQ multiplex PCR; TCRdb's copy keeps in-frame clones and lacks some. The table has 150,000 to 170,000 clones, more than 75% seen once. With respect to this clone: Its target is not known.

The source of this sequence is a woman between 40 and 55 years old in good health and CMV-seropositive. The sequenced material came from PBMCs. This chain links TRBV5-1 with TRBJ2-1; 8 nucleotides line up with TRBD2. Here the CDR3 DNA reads TGCGCCAGCAGCGCACATACTAGCGGAGCCAACAATGAGCAGTTCTTC. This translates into CASSAHTSGANNEQFF.